The next 18 T cell receptor beta chains were all read from a single sample in a study of spatial heterogeneity in lung cancer. Study outcomes and limitations: Tumor mutation count correlated with how many alpha and beta TCRs expanded intratumorally.

The time point is: sample taken at primary tumor resection. Their cognate antigens are unknown. Via MiXCR, TCRdb re-called the 5' RACE reads, giving one row per CDR3 protein. There are more than 15,000 distinct CDR3 sequences in the sample; 6% to 6.5% occur only once, and around 6.5% lies in the top ten. The specimen was lung tumor tissue, collected at surgery. The origin of the receptors is a male donor with early-stage non-small cell lung cancer.

By share, this clonotype ranks as medium-sized. Within a library made for alpha chains, this beta chain is off target, and its count is uninformative. The V gene is TRBV10-2, the J gene TRBJ2-7; no definite D call. Germline values: CDR1 WSHSY, CDR2 SAAADI. There are 14 residues in the CDR3. Trimming took 6 bases from V and 3 from J, leaving 15 bases between them. CDR3 DNA sequence: TGCGCCAGCAGGGGGTATGGGTCGAACTACGAGCAGTACTTC. This sequence encodes CASRGYGSNYEQYF.

This clonotype has ten or more counts. The library was built for alpha chains, so this beta chain is an off-target read and its size means little. V is TRBV6-6 and J is TRBJ2-3, with D unresolved. Germline V gene sequence: CDR1 MNHNY, CDR2 SVGAGI (reference sequence). CDR3 size: 14 residues. Trimming took 6 bases from V and 1 from J, leaving 11 bases between them. The DNA of the CDR3 is TGTGCCAGCAGCCACGGTGTTGGCACAGATACGCAGTATTTT. Its protein is CASSHGVGTDTQYF.

This clonotype was detected many times. This beta chain turned up in a library designed for alpha chains; as an off-target read, its abundance says little. The V gene is TRBV11-2, the J gene TRBJ2-4; 12 nucleotides agree with TRBD2. The junction had 5 bases not matched to a gene; V was cut back by 2 bases and J by 0 bases. The CDR3 consists of 18 residues. The germline V gene has CDR1 SGHAT and CDR2 FQNNGV. CDR3 region: CASSLRLAGDLAKNIQYF. The CDR3, as DNA: TGTGCCAGCAGCTTACGACTAGCGGGGGATCTAGCCAAAAACATTCAGTACTTC.

This clonotype was seen repeatedly, ten times or more. This beta chain is off target for a library built for alpha chains, so its abundance means little. The chain combines TRBV13 with TRBJ1-5, with a tentative D call TRBD1 (6 bases). The CDR3 spans 14 residues. Germline V gene lookup returns CDR1 PRHDT and CDR2 FYEKMQ (reference sequence). V was clipped by 4 bases and J by 7 bases, with 14 bases between them. Here the CDR3 DNA reads TGTGCCAGCAGCTATGGTGGGGGCAGGCAGCCCCAGCATTTT. Protein product: CASSYGGGRQPQHF.

This clonotype is categorized as medium-sized. As an off-target read in a library built for alpha chains, this beta chain has a frequency of little significance. J is TRBJ2-1 and V is TRBV4-3; 10 bases agree with TRBD2. V lost 1 base and J lost 7; bases outside the gene matches: 7. CDR1 LGHNA and CDR2 YSLEER come from the germline V gene. The CDR3 length is 16 residues. The CDR3 here is CASSQATPGLANEQFF. CDR3 coding DNA: TGCGCCAGCAGCCAAGCCACTCCGGGACTAGCGAATGAGCAGTTCTTC.

As concerns this clonotype: This beta chain lies outside the target of a library built for alpha chains; its clone size means little. This chain links TRBV6-6 with TRBJ1-6, with 10 bases fitting TRBD1. V trimming: 2 bases; J trimming: 4 bases; junction bases outside the gene matches: 5. CDR1 MNHNY and CDR2 SVGAGI come from the germline V gene (reference sequence). This CDR3 region has 17 residues. The CDR3 loop is CASSYAPDRGYNSPLHF. In DNA form, the CDR3 reads TGTGCCAGCAGTTACGCCCCGGACAGGGGGTATAATTCACCCCTCCACTTT.

This clonotype was found many times. For a library built for alpha chains, this beta chain is a stray read; little rests on its size. The chain combines TRBV5-1 with TRBJ1-6; TRBD1 matches at 8 bases. After removal of 4 bases from V and 0 bases from J, the junction contained 6 bases not matched to a gene. CDR1 is SGHRS, CDR2 YFSETQ, per germline. This CDR3 has 17 residues. The CDR3: CASSPGDRSSYNSPLHF. In DNA, the CDR3 is TGCGCCAGCAGCCCCGGGGACAGGTCCTCCTATAATTCACCCCTCCACTTT.

This clonotype was seen at least ten times. Found in a library prepared for alpha chains, this beta chain is an off-target read, and its abundance has little meaning. The V and J genes are TRBV27 and TRBJ1-1; D gene uncertain. V was trimmed by 6 bases and J by 0 bases, leaving 11 bases between them. Germline assignment: CDR1 MNHEY and CDR2 SMNVEV (reference sequence). The length of the CDR3 is 14 residues. The CDR3 DNA is TGTGCCAGCAGCTCCGGCGGAATGAACACTGAAGCTTTCTTT. Its protein product is CASSSGGMNTEAFF.

This clonotype qualifies as medium-sized. This beta chain represents an off-target read in a library built for alpha chains; its size is of limited meaning. V and J are TRBV6-5 and TRBJ2-1, with 15 bases aligning to TRBD2. Germline CDR1 and CDR2: MNHEY and SVGAGI. J was trimmed by 8 bases and V by 6 bases; bases with no gene match: 11. The CDR3 extends over 17 amino acids. The CDR3 loop reads CASSRPPRTSGRDEQFF. The DNA of the CDR3 is TGTGCCAGCAGCCGTCCTCCACGGACTAGCGGGAGGGATGAGCAGTTCTTC.

This clonotype was counted between two and nine times. Being off target in a library aimed at alpha chains, this beta chain has a size of little meaning. J is TRBJ1-2 and V is TRBV7-2; TRBD1 aligns across 10 bases. This CDR3 has 16 amino acids. Looked up from germline, CDR1 is SGHTA and CDR2 is FQGNSA. With 1 base clipped from V and 8 bases from J, the junction kept 10 bases outside the gene matches. The CDR3 DNA is TGTGCCAGCAGCTTAGGTCCGGGACAGGGGATTGGCGGCTACACCTTC. Protein sequence: CASSLGPGQGIGGYTF.

Concerning this clonotype: A library prepared for alpha chains yielded this beta chain as an off-target read; its size is of little meaning. This chain links TRBV7-2 with TRBJ2-2, with a tentative D call TRBD1 (6 bases). Germline V gene lookup returns CDR1 SGHTA and CDR2 FQGNSA. The ends were cut back, 5 bases at V and 3 bases at J, with 16 bases in the middle. This CDR3 spans 16 amino acids. The CDR3 region is CASSPPFRGYTGELFF. The CDR3 DNA reads TGTGCCAGCAGCCCCCCCTTCAGGGGCTACACCGGGGAGCTGTTTTTT.

This clonotype was seen many times. This beta chain appears as a stray read in a library generated for alpha chains; its size is not informative. The rearrangement links TRBV5-1 to TRBJ2-2; the match to TRBD2 covers 13 bases. This CDR3 is 16 amino acids long. Germline CDR1 and CDR2: SGHRS and YFSETQ. V dropped 3 bases and J dropped 4; count of bases not matched to a gene: 3. DNA of the CDR3: TGCGCCAGCAGCTCGGGACTAGCGGGGTCCACCGGGGAGCTGTTTTTT. Its protein is CASSSGLAGSTGELFF.

In this sample, this clonotype turned up many times. For a library built for alpha chains, this beta chain is a stray read; little rests on its size. The chain carries TRBV7-6 and TRBJ1-2; no reliable D call. The CDR3 extends over 13 amino acids. Trimming cost V 5 bases and J 4 bases, with 11 bases left between them. Per the germline V gene, CDR1 is SGHVS and CDR2 is FNYEAQ. Written as DNA, the CDR3 is TGTGCCAGCAGCCCCTCTGAGCGCTATGGCTACACCTTC. It yields the protein CASSPSERYGYTF.

This clonotype was observed at least ten times. Within a library made for alpha chains, this beta chain is off target, and its count is uninformative. The rearrangement joins TRBV6-2 or TRBV6-3 to TRBJ1-3, with TRBD1 matching 7 bases. Germline CDR1 and CDR2: MNHEY and SVGEGT. The CDR3 runs to 16 residues. The V gene end was trimmed by 6 bases and the J gene end by 4 bases; junction bases not matched to a gene: 12. The CDR3 DNA follows: TGTGCCAGCAGCTCCCAGGGACAGAGCTTCGGAAACACCATATATTTT. Its translation is CASSSQGQSFGNTIYF.

This clonotype has at least ten counts. In a library made to pick up alpha chains, this beta chain is a stray read with a size that means little. DNA of the CDR3: TGCGCCAGCAGTGGACTACAGGGCCCTGCAACTAATGAAAAACTGTTTTTT. Translated, it gives CASSGLQGPATNEKLFF. The chain recombines TRBV10-2 with TRBJ1-4, with D possibly matching TRBD1 (6 bases). Trimming pared 4 bases from V and 0 bases from J, leaving 15 bases between. Germline V gives CDR1 WSHSY, CDR2 SAAADI. The CDR3 extends over 17 amino acids.

As for this clonotype: Since it is a stray read in a library aimed at alpha chains, this beta chain has a size that is not meaningful. The chain carries TRBV30 and TRBJ2-6; D remains unclear. The V end was cut by 1 base, the J end by 3 bases, with 7 bases between. CDR1 is GTSNPN and CDR2 is SVGIG in the germline V gene (reference sequence). The CDR3 is made up of 14 amino acids. CDR3 nucleotides: TGTGCCTGGAGTGCAGGTTTTGGGGCCAACGTCCTGACTTTC. Translated: CAWSAGFGANVLTF.

There are many counts of this clonotype. Being off target in a library aimed at alpha chains, this beta chain has a size of little meaning. The J gene is TRBJ2-6, the V gene TRBV3-1; D may be TRBD1 or TRBD2 (5 bases each). The CDR3 contains 15 residues. V was trimmed by 4 bases and J by 0 bases, leaving 7 bases between them. From germline, CDR1 is LGHDT and CDR2 YNNKEL (reference sequence). Here the CDR3 DNA reads TGTGCCAGCAGCCCGGGACGCTCTGGGGCCAACGTCCTGACTTTC. Protein: CASSPGRSGANVLTF.

By frequency in the sample, this clonotype is medium-sized. With the library built for alpha chains, this beta chain is off target and its frequency is not meaningful. The V call is TRBV3-1, the J call TRBJ2-1; no definite D call. This CDR3 is 13 amino acids long. The germline V and J ends were trimmed by 4 bases and 9 bases, with 13 bases remaining between them. From germline, CDR1 is LGHDT and CDR2 YNNKEL (reference sequence). The CDR3 bases are TGTGCCAGCAGCCCAGGCGCAACGGGTGAGCAGTTCTTC. It yields the protein CASSPGATGEQFF.